This is a list of T cell receptor beta chains from one sample in a study of T cell responses to AZD1222 COVID-19 vaccine. Profiling relied on immunoSEQ multiplex PCR, and the TCRdb table lists in-frame clones only, not all of them. This table holds over 150,000 clones, 90% found once. This sample comprised peripheral blood, obtained on day 0 of AZD1222 vaccination. The receptors originated from an adult in good health. CDR3s include the opening cysteine and the closing phenylalanine or tryptophan. The D gene is left open where the match is weak. Only part of the rows carry a size: once, few, many, or a class if the clone is expanded.

>TRBJ1-4|.|TRBV3-1/TRBV3-2|TRBD1
CASSQGRDRGGEKLFF
TGTGCCAGCAGCCAAGGCCGGGACAGGGGAGGAGAAAAACTGTTTTTT
>TRBJ1-1|.|TRBV15|.
CATSSEIRVSAEAFF
TGTGCCACCAGCAGCGAAATTCGGGTTAGCGCTGAAGCTTTCTTT
>TRBJ1-2|.|TRBV11-2|.
CASSRHGYGYTF
TGTGCCAGCAGCCGGCATGGTTACGGCTACACCTTC
>TRBJ1-4|.|TRBV30|.
CAWRGTGMGKLFF
TGTGCCTGGAGGGGAACAGGGATGGGAAAACTGTTTTTT
>TRBJ2-2|.|TRBV3-1/TRBV3-2|.
CASSPPEGEYTGELFF
TGTGCCAGCAGCCCTCCCGAGGGGGAGTACACCGGGGAGCTGTTTTTT
>TRBJ1-1|.|TRBV28|TRBD1
CASSPPGQGNTEAFF
TGTGCCAGCAGCCCCCCGGGACAGGGAAACACTGAAGCTTTCTTT
>TRBJ2-3|.|TRBV9|.
CASSVEMGGGTDTQYF
TGTGCCAGCAGCGTAGAGATGGGGGGCGGCACAGATACGCAGTATTTT
>TRBJ1-2|once|TRBV2|.
CASRYGGVNYGYTF
TGTGCCAGCAGATATGGCGGAGTCAACTATGGCTACACCTTC
>TRBJ1-1|once|TRBV5-5|TRBD1
CASSISGTGANTEAFF
TGTGCCAGCAGCATCTCCGGGACAGGGGCGAACACTGAAGCTTTCTTT
>TRBJ1-1|.|TRBV7-3|.
CASSSGANTEAFF
TGTGCCAGCAGCTCGGGCGCTAACACTGAAGCTTTCTTT
>TRBJ1-1|.|TRBV19|.
CASSRREGGTEAFF
TGTGCCAGTAGTCGCCGCGAGGGGGGCACTGAAGCTTTCTTT
>TRBJ1-2|few|TRBV21-1|.
CASSKTTGGSYGYTF
TGTGCCAGCAGCAAGACCACAGGGGGGAGCTATGGCTACACCTTC
>TRBJ2-3|.|TRBV11-1|TRBD2
CASSFSGGDTDTQYF
TGTGCCAGCAGCTTTAGCGGGGGGGACACAGATACGCAGTATTTT
>TRBJ2-2|.|TRBV18|.
CASSQTAPNTGELFF
TGTGCCAGCTCACAGACAGCGCCGAACACCGGGGAGCTGTTTTTT
>TRBJ1-4|.|TRBV2|TRBD1
CASSNSPGQVEKLFF
TGTGCCAGCAGTAACAGTCCGGGACAGGTTGAAAAACTGTTTTTT
>TRBJ1-6|.|TRBV19|TRBD1
CASSLRGQGYSYNSPLHF
TGTGCCAGTAGTCTCCGCGGACAGGGGTACTCCTATAATTCACCCCTCCACTTT
>TRBJ2-3|.|TRBV28|TRBD2
CASSTVAGRADTQYF
TGTGCCAGCAGTACTGTAGCAGGGAGGGCAGATACGCAGTATTTT
>TRBJ2-5|.|TRBV5-4|TRBD2
CASSTNGGAEETQYF
TGTGCCAGCAGCACCAACGGGGGGGCCGAGGAGACCCAGTACTTC
>TRBJ1-6|.|TRBV15|.
CATSRDPPGGSPLHF
TGTGCCACCAGCAGAGATCCCCCAGGAGGGTCACCCCTCCACTTT
>TRBJ1-5|.|TRBV6-5|.
CASSYWEGYAPQHF
TGTGCCAGCAGTTACTGGGAGGGGTACGCGCCCCAGCATTTT
>TRBJ1-4|.|TRBV2|TRBD1
CASNNPIGQVNEKLFF
TGTGCCAGCAATAACCCCATCGGACAGGTTAATGAAAAACTGTTTTTT
>TRBJ1-1|.|TRBV3-1/TRBV3-2|.
CASSQRGAVPEAFF
TGTGCCAGCAGCCAACGGGGCGCGGTCCCTGAAGCTTTCTTT
>TRBJ1-4|.|TRBV5-1|.
CASSFSPPAISYEKLFF
TGCGCCAGCAGCTTTAGTCCCCCCGCGATCTCATATGAAAAACTGTTTTTT
>TRBJ1-4|once|TRBV19|.
CASQQGRIATNEKLFF
TGTGCCAGTCAACAGGGTAGGATAGCAACTAATGAAAAACTGTTTTTT
>TRBJ2-1|.|TRBV4-2|.
CASSQEADNEQFF
TGTGCCAGCAGCCAAGAAGCAGACAATGAGCAGTTCTTC
>TRBJ1-1|.|TRBV20-1|.
CSARGGTGAFF
TGCAGTGCTAGAGGGGGGACGGGAGCTTTCTTT
>TRBJ1-3|.|TRBV5-5|TRBD1
CASSWDSRSGNTIYF
TGTGCCAGCAGCTGGGACAGTCGCTCTGGAAACACCATATATTTT
>TRBJ1-6|.|TRBV11-3|.
CASGVTGLRSPLHF
TGTGCCAGCGGAGTCACAGGGCTAAGGTCACCCCTCCACTTT
>TRBJ2-3|.|TRBV7-2|.
CASSPRSPDTQYF
TGTGCCAGCAGCCCGCGGAGCCCAGATACGCAGTATTTT
>TRBJ1-1|once|TRBV5-1|.
CASSLANRAEAFF
TGCGCCAGCAGCTTGGCCAACCGAGCAGAAGCTTTCTTT
>TRBJ2-6|.|TRBV24-1|.
CATSDPNRSGANVLTF
TGTGCCACCAGTGATCCTAACAGGTCTGGGGCCAACGTCCTGACTTTC
>TRBJ1-4|.|TRBV2|.
CASSENEEKLFF
TGTGCCAGCAGTGAAAACGAGGAAAAACTGTTTTTT
>TRBJ1-2|once|TRBV28|.
CASSLGGGYGYTF
TGTGCCAGCAGTTTAGGGGGCGGCTATGGCTACACCTTC
>TRBJ2-5|.|TRBV9|TRBD1
CASSVVDRTETQYF
TGTGCCAGCAGCGTAGTGGACAGGACCGAGACCCAGTACTTC
>TRBJ2-3|.|TRBV3-1/TRBV3-2|.
CASSQALPSTDTQYF
TGTGCCAGCAGCCAAGCCCTCCCGAGCACAGATACGCAGTATTTT
>TRBJ2-7|few|TRBV5-1|.
CASSPKGDKGGEQYF
TGCGCCAGCAGCCCAAAAGGGGACAAAGGCGGCGAGCAGTACTTC
>TRBJ1-1|.|TRBV18|.
CASSPLPTANTEAFF
TGTGCCAGCTCACCACTCCCAACGGCGAACACTGAAGCTTTCTTT
>TRBJ1-3|.|TRBV15|.
CATSRDREYGNTIYF
TGTGCCACCAGCAGAGACAGGGAGTATGGAAACACCATATATTTT
>TRBJ1-4|.|TRBV28|.
CASNQGDNEKLFF
TGTGCCAGCAATCAGGGAGATAATGAAAAACTGTTTTTT